This T cell receptor beta chain originates from a study of cytomegalovirus exposure and HLA in healthy donors. This CDR3 has 14 amino acids. Germline V gives CDR1 SNHLY, CDR2 FYNNEI. The junction had 4 bases not matched to a gene; V was cut back by 4 bases and J by 4 bases. The study ran its PCR with 60 Vbeta and 13 Jbeta primers. Assay used: immunoSEQ multiplex PCR; TCRdb lists only in-frame clones, some missing. The table lists about 160,000 clones, 85% of them singletons. The V and J genes are TRBV2 and TRBJ1-5, with TRBD1 identical over 7 bases. Sequencing was done on a sample of PBMCs. The origin of this receptor is a boy aged 2 to 10 in good health and CMV-seronegative. The CDR3 DNA follows: TGTGCCAGCAGTGGCCAGGGGGTTAATCAGCCCCAGCATTTT. This codes for CASSGQGVNQPQHF.